A selection of T cell receptor beta chains follows, all from one sample in a study of beta chain features in type 1 diabetes. TCRdb's table, derived via immunoSEQ multiplex PCR, lists solely in-frame clones and lacks some. The sample lists about 900,000 clones; 15% to 20% were seen once. Sample: naive CD4+ T cells from blood. These receptors originate from a woman aged 18-29 years in good health. The CDR3 runs from the conserved cysteine through the conserved F or W. Fields, in order: J gene, clone size, D gene, V gene, CDR3 DNA, CDR3 protein. The D gene is left open where the match is weak. Rows may omit the clone size; those that give it use once, few, many or a size class.

>TRBJ2-5|few|NA|TRBV18
TGTGCCAGCTCATTGCTAGCACCTTTCCAAGAGACCCAGTACTTC
CASSLLAPFQETQYF
>TRBJ2-1|NA|NA|TRBV28
TGTGCCAGCTGGAGTGATTCCTCCTACAATGAGCAGTTCTTC
CASWSDSSYNEQFF
>TRBJ1-5|NA|NA|TRBV15
TGTGCCACCAGCAACGGGGGGGTTTCAGACCAGCCCCAGCATTTT
CATSNGGVSDQPQHF
>TRBJ2-3|NA|TRBD2|TRBV6-5
TGTGCCAGCAGTTACGGCGCGGGGGGCACAGATACGCAGTATTTT
CASSYGAGGTDTQYF
>TRBJ2-1|NA|NA|TRBV7-3
TGTGCCAGCAGCTTGGACGGAGAATACAATGAGCAGTTCTTC
CASSLDGEYNEQFF
>TRBJ2-6|few|NA|TRBV7-6
TGTGCCAGCAGCTTAGATGCGCACTCTGGGGCCAACGTCCTGACTTTC
CASSLDAHSGANVLTF
>TRBJ1-2|NA|TRBD1|TRBV6-1
TGTGCCAGCAGGACAGCCGGGACAGGGCACTATGGCTACACCTTC
CASRTAGTGHYGYTF
>TRBJ2-3|NA|TRBD2|TRBV18
TGTGCCAGCTCACCGACGAGCGGGAGGGCCGCAGATACGCAGTATTTT
CASSPTSGRAADTQYF
>TRBJ2-7|NA|TRBD2|TRBV4-2
TGTGCCAGCAGCCACCTACTTAGAGCGGGAGGATCCGAGCAGTACTTC
CASSHLLRAGGSEQYF
>TRBJ2-7|NA|NA|TRBV7-6
TGTGCCAGCAGCTTAGGGGATCTTGGATCATGGGGCTACGAGCAGTACTTC
CASSLGDLGSWGYEQYF
>TRBJ2-7|NA|TRBD2|TRBV4-3
TGCGCCAGCAGCCAAGGCCTAGCGGGAGATCTGTGGTACGAGCAGTACTTC
CASSQGLAGDLWYEQYF
>TRBJ1-4|NA|NA|TRBV7-2
TGTGCCAGCAGCTTAGTGGGGGGCTGGGAAAAACTGTTTTTT
CASSLVGGWEKLFF
>TRBJ2-2|NA|NA|TRBV2
TGTGCCAGCGGCTCAGGGGCCGGGGAGCTGTTTTTT
CASGSGAGELFF
>TRBJ2-4|few|NA|TRBV7-9
TGTGCCAGCAGCTTAGATCCGGGGGGCTCCAAAAACATTCAGTACTTC
CASSLDPGGSKNIQYF
>TRBJ1-2|few|TRBD1|TRBV10-2
TGCGCCAGCAGCGAGGCGAGGGGGCGCGGCTATGGCTACACCTTC
CASSEARGRGYGYTF
>TRBJ2-3|NA|TRBD2|TRBV7-9
TGTGCCAGCAGCTCGAGCGGGACCAGCACAGATACGCAGTATTTT
CASSSSGTSTDTQYF
>TRBJ2-1|few|NA|TRBV4-3
TGCGCCAGCAGCCAAGGGCCCCTAAGCGCAGCCAACTCCTACAATGAGCAGTTCTTC
CASSQGPLSAANSYNEQFF
>TRBJ2-3|NA|NA|TRBV7-2
TGTGCCAGCAGTCTGACAGATACGCAGTATTTT
CASSLTDTQYF
>TRBJ2-1|NA|TRBD1|TRBV19
TGTGCCAGTAGTATAACAGGGGACAATGAGCAGTTCTTC
CASSITGDNEQFF
>TRBJ2-3|NA|NA|TRBV25-1
TGTGCCAGCAGTGATCCGATTCCTAGCACAGATACGCAGTATTTT
CASSDPIPSTDTQYF
>TRBJ1-1|NA|NA|TRBV28
TGTGCCAGCAGTTTACAGCCTCGGAACACTGAAGCTTTCTTT
CASSLQPRNTEAFF
>TRBJ2-1|NA|NA|TRBV6-6
TGTGCCAGCAGGCTACTAGTAGACTACAATGAGCAGTTCTTC
CASRLLVDYNEQFF
>TRBJ1-5|few|NA|TRBV7-9
TGTGCCAGCAGCTTAGGCAGTTCGCATCAGCCCCAGCATTTT
CASSLGSSHQPQHF
>TRBJ2-3|few|NA|TRBV18
TGTGCCAGCTCACCAGGACTGGGACTTCGGGATACGCAGTATTTT
CASSPGLGLRDTQYF
>TRBJ1-1|few|NA|TRBV7-9
TGTGCCAGCAGCCTGACAGAGTTGAACACTGAAGCTTTCTTT
CASSLTELNTEAFF
>TRBJ2-5|few|NA|TRBV6-5
TGTGCCAGCAGTCAACAGGTGAAAGAGACCCAGTACTTC
CASSQQVKETQYF
>TRBJ1-3|NA|NA|TRBV5-1
TGCGCCAGCAGCTTGGGCCCCTCTGGAAACACCATATATTTT
CASSLGPSGNTIYF
>TRBJ2-3|NA|TRBD2|TRBV15
TGTGCCACCAGCAGAGGCGGGAGTTCAGATACGCAGTATTTT
CATSRGGSSDTQYF
>TRBJ2-3|few|NA|TRBV4-3
TGCGCCAGCAGCCAAGTCGCTAGCGCTCCAGATACGCAGTATTTT
CASSQVASAPDTQYF
>TRBJ2-7|NA|NA|TRBV7-8
TGTGCCAGCAGCTCCCCCAACTCCTACGAGCAGTACTTC
CASSSPNSYEQYF
>TRBJ2-3|few|NA|TRBV5-4
TGTGCCAGCAGCTTGGGGCGGGACACAGATACGCAGTATTTT
CASSLGRDTDTQYF
>TRBJ2-5|few|NA|TRBV27
TGTGCCAGCAGTAAATTCACAGGGTTCCCCCAAGAGACCCAGTACTTC
CASSKFTGFPQETQYF
>TRBJ2-7|few|TRBD1|TRBV27
TGTGCCAGCAGTTTAAAGAACAGGGGCGAGCAGTACTTC
CASSLKNRGEQYF
>TRBJ2-1|NA|NA|TRBV6-1
TGTGCCAGCGGACAACAGGGGGGGTCCTACAATGAGCAGTTCTTC
CASGQQGGSYNEQFF
>TRBJ2-1|NA|NA|TRBV18
TGTGCCAGCTCACCCGTAGGGGGGCCGAATGAGCAGTTCTTC
CASSPVGGPNEQFF
>TRBJ2-7|NA|TRBD1|TRBV5-5
TGTGCCAGCAGCAAACAGGGGTGGAACGAGCAGTACTTC
CASSKQGWNEQYF
>TRBJ2-1|few|TRBD1|TRBV7-2
TGTGCCAGCAGCTCCTGGACAGGGAGATACAATGAGCAGTTCTTC
CASSSWTGRYNEQFF
>TRBJ2-3|few|NA|TRBV29-1
TGCAGCGGTGGCGGGATTGCGACAGATACGCAGTATTTT
CSGGGIATDTQYF
>TRBJ2-7|few|TRBD2|TRBV29-1
TGCAGCGCACAGACTAGCGGCTCCTACGAGCAGTACTTC
CSAQTSGSYEQYF
>TRBJ1-2|NA|TRBD1|TRBV7-8
TGTGCCAGCAGCCCGCTTCGGACAGGCTCATTGGGCTACACCTTC
CASSPLRTGSLGYTF
>TRBJ2-3|NA|TRBD2|TRBV10-3
TGTGCCATCAGTGGAGGGGCGGGAGACTCAGATACGCAGTATTTT
CAISGGAGDSDTQYF
>TRBJ2-7|few|TRBD2|TRBV4-1
TGCGCCAGCAGCCATACTAGCGGGGGCTTTAGCTCCTACGAGCAGTACTTC
CASSHTSGGFSSYEQYF
>TRBJ2-7|NA|NA|TRBV4-3
TGCGCCAGCAGCCGAGCCGCCGGGACCTCCTACGAGCAGTACTTC
CASSRAAGTSYEQYF
>TRBJ2-2|many|NA|TRBV14
TGTGCCAGCAGCCAAGGACAGCTGAACACCGGGGAGCTGTTTTTT
CASSQGQLNTGELFF
>TRBJ1-1|NA|NA|TRBV5-1
TGCGCCAGCAGCCCCACAAGGAACACTGAAGCTTTCTTT
CASSPTRNTEAFF
>TRBJ2-1|few|NA|TRBV5-6
TGTGCCAGCAGCTTGCAGCGCTTACGATACAATGAGCAGTTCTTC
CASSLQRLRYNEQFF
>TRBJ1-2|NA|NA|TRBV7-3
TGTGCCAGCAGCCCAACGGGACCACGGACGGGCTACACCTTC
CASSPTGPRTGYTF
>TRBJ2-3|NA|NA|TRBV5-6
TGTGCCAGCAGCTTGGTGACAGATACGCAGTATTTT
CASSLVTDTQYF
>TRBJ2-7|few|TRBD1|TRBV28
TGTGCCAGCAGTTCGACTATTGACAGGGGAATCTACGAGCAGTACTTC
CASSSTIDRGIYEQYF
>TRBJ2-2|few|TRBD2|TRBV4-2
TGTGCCAGCAGCCAGGCTAGCGGGAGTCTCGGGGAGCTGTTTTTT
CASSQASGSLGELFF
>TRBJ2-5|NA|TRBD1|TRBV28
TGTGCCAGCAGTGCCCGGGACAGGGGACAAGAGACCCAGTACTTC
CASSARDRGQETQYF
>TRBJ2-7|NA|TRBD1|TRBV7-9
TGTGCCAGCAGCCAAGCCGGACGACAGGGGGTCTACGAGCAGTACTTC
CASSQAGRQGVYEQYF
>TRBJ2-5|NA|NA|TRBV27
TGTGCCAGCAGTTCCCGGATTCAAGAGACCCAGTACTTC
CASSSRIQETQYF
>TRBJ1-5|NA|TRBD1|TRBV6-5
TGTGCCAGCAGTTCCCTGGACAGGGGGTTTCAGCCCCAGCATTTT
CASSSLDRGFQPQHF
>TRBJ2-1|few|NA|TRBV7-9
TGTGCCAGCAGCCCCCGGGGCGGGGACTACAATGAGCAGTTCTTC
CASSPRGGDYNEQFF
>TRBJ1-1|many|NA|TRBV14
TGTGCCAGCAGCCAAGATGCCGGGACCAGGAACACTGAAGCTTTCTTT
CASSQDAGTRNTEAFF
>TRBJ2-5|NA|NA|TRBV4-3
TGCGCCAGCAGCCAAGTCCTTCATAAGGAGACCCAGTACTTC
CASSQVLHKETQYF
>TRBJ2-7|NA|NA|TRBV18
TGTGCCAGCTCACCAGGCAGTCTCTCCTACGAGCAGTACTTC
CASSPGSLSYEQYF
>TRBJ1-4|few|NA|TRBV7-9
TGTGCCAGCAGCTTAGTGAACACCGGGAGGCTGTTTTTT
CASSLVNTGRLFF
>TRBJ1-3|few|NA|TRBV7-7
TGTGCTAGCAGCGCGGGGACGGGAAACACCATATATTTT
CASSAGTGNTIYF